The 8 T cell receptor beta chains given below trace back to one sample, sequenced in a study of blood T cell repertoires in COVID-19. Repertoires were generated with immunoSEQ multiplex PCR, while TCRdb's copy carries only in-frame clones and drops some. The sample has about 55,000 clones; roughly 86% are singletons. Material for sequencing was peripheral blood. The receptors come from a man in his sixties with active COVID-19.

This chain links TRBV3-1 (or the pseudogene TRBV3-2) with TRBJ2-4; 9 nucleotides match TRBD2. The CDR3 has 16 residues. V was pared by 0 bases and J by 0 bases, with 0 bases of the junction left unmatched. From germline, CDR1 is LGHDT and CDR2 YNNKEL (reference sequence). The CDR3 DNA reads TGTGCCAGCAGCCAAGAACTAGCGGGAGCCAAAAACATTCAGTACTTC. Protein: CASSQELAGAKNIQYF.

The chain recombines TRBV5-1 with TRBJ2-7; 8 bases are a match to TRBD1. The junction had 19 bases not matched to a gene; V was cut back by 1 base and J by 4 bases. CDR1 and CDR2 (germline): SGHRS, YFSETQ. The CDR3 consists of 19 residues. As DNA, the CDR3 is TGCGCCAGCAGCTTGCCAGAACGGCCCCCTGACAGGGGCGGATACGAGCAGTACTTC. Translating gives CASSLPERPPDRGGYEQYF.

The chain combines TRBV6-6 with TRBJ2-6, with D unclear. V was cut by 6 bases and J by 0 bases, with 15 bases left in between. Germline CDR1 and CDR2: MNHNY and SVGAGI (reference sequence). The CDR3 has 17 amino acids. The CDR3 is CASSRQSVDSGANVLTF. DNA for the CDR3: TGTGCCAGCAGCCGACAAAGCGTAGACTCTGGGGCCAACGTCCTGACTTTC.

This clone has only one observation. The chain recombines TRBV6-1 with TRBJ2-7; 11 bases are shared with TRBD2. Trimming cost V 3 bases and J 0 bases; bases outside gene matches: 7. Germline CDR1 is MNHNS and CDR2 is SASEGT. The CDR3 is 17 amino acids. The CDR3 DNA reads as TGTGCCAGCAGTGAGGTAGCGGGAGGGCCAAGCTCCTACGAGCAGTACTTC. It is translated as CASSEVAGGPSSYEQYF.

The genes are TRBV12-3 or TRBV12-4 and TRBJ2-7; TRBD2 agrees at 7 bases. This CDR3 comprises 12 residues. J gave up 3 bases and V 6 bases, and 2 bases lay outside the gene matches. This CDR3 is CASRSGNYEQYF. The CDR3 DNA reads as TGTGCCAGCAGGAGCGGGAACTACGAGCAGTACTTC.

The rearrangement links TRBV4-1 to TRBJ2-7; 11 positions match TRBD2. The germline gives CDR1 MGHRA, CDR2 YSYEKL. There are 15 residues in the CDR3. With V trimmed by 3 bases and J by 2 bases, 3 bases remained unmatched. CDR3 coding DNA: TGCGCCAGCAGCCACCCGGGACTAGCGGCCTACGAGCAGTACTTC. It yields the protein CASSHPGLAAYEQYF.

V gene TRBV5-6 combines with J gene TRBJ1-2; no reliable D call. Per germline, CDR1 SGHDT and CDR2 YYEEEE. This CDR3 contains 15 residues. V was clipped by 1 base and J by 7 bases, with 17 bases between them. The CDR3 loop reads CASSLRLETVLGYTF. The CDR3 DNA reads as TGTGCCAGCAGCTTGCGACTAGAGACCGTCCTTGGCTACACCTTC. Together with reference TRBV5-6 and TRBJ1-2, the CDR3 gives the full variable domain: DAGVTQSPTHLIKTRGQQVTLRCSPKSGHDTVSWYQQALGQGPQFIFQYYEEEERQRGNFPDRFSGHQFPNYSSELNVNALLLGDSALYLCASSLRLETVLGYTFGSGTRLTVV.

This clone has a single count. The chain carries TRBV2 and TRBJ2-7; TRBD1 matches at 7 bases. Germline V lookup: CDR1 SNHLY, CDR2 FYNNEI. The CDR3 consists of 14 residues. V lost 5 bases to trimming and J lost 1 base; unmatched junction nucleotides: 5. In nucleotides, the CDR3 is TGTGCCAGCAGTACCGGGACAGCGTCCTACGAGCAGTACTTC. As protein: CASSTGTASYEQYF.